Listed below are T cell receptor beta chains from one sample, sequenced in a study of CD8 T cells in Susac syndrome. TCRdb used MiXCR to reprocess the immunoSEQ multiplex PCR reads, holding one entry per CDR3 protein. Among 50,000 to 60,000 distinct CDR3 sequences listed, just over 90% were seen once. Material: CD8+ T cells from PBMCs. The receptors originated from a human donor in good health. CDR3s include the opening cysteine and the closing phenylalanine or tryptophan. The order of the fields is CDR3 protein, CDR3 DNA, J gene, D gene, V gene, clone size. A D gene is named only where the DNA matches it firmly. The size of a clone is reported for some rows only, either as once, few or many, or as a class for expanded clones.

CDR3aa: CASSFIGTGELFF; CDR3nt: TGTGCCAGCAGTTTTATCGGGACCGGGGAGCTGTTTTTT; j_gene: TRBJ2-2; d_gene: .; v_gene: TRBV27; abundance: .
CDR3aa: CASSQDPAQNTQYF; CDR3nt: TGCGCCAGCAGCCAAGACCCGGCACAAAATACGCAGTATTTT; j_gene: TRBJ2-3; d_gene: .; v_gene: TRBV4-1; abundance: .
CDR3aa: CASSQDGTQKGETQYF; CDR3nt: TGTGCCAGCAGCCAAGACGGGACACAAAAAGGGGAGACCCAGTACTTC; j_gene: TRBJ2-5; d_gene: .; v_gene: TRBV14; abundance: .
CDR3aa: CASSVMDREAGELFF; CDR3nt: TGTGCCAGCAGCGTAATGGACAGGGAGGCCGGGGAGCTGTTTTTT; j_gene: TRBJ2-2; d_gene: TRBD1; v_gene: TRBV9; abundance: .
CDR3aa: CASYPTRGANEKLFF; CDR3nt: TGTGCCAGCTACCCTACTCGGGGGGCTAATGAAAAACTGTTTTTT; j_gene: TRBJ1-4; d_gene: .; v_gene: TRBV6-5; abundance: once
CDR3aa: CASSPTGSGTEASF; CDR3nt: TGTGCCAGCAGCCCGACAGGGTCGGGCACTGAAGCTTCCTTT; j_gene: TRBJ1-1; d_gene: TRBD1; v_gene: TRBV6-1; abundance: .
CDR3aa: CSGSTPSGTHYEQYF; CDR3nt: TGCAGTGGGTCGACGCCTAGCGGAACTCACTACGAGCAGTACTTC; j_gene: TRBJ2-7; d_gene: TRBD2; v_gene: TRBV20-1; abundance: .
CDR3aa: CASSQERVGYNEQFF; CDR3nt: TGCGCCAGCAGCCAAGAAAGGGTGGGCTACAATGAGCAGTTCTTC; j_gene: TRBJ2-1; d_gene: .; v_gene: TRBV4-3; abundance: .
CDR3aa: CASSQAPSANTEAFF; CDR3nt: TGTGCCAGCAGCCAAGCCCCCAGTGCGAACACTGAAGCTTTCTTT; j_gene: TRBJ1-1; d_gene: .; v_gene: TRBV3-1; abundance: .
CDR3aa: CASSVELVRETQYF; CDR3nt: TGTGCCAGTAGCGTAGAGTTGGTGCGAGAGACCCAGTACTTC; j_gene: TRBJ2-5; d_gene: .; v_gene: TRBV9; abundance: few
CDR3aa: CASSSPVQEQFF; CDR3nt: TGTGCCAGCAGTTCTCCTGTGCAAGAGCAGTTCTTC; j_gene: TRBJ2-1; d_gene: .; v_gene: TRBV6-5; abundance: once
CDR3aa: CASSVAPTGNTGELFF; CDR3nt: TGTGCCAGCAGCGTAGCTCCGACAGGGAACACCGGGGAGCTGTTTTTT; j_gene: TRBJ2-2; d_gene: .; v_gene: TRBV9; abundance: .
CDR3aa: CASSRPLDDEQFF; CDR3nt: TGTGCCAGCAGCCGCCCCTTGGACGATGAGCAGTTCTTC; j_gene: TRBJ2-1; d_gene: .; v_gene: TRBV7-9; abundance: few
CDR3aa: CASSHDRQGTTGELFF; CDR3nt: TGTGCCAGCAGCCACGATCGACAGGGAACCACCGGGGAGCTGTTTTTT; j_gene: TRBJ2-2; d_gene: TRBD1; v_gene: TRBV11-3; abundance: .
CDR3aa: CASSTTGWGYNEQFF; CDR3nt: TGTGCCAGCAGCACAACCGGGTGGGGTTACAATGAGCAGTTCTTC; j_gene: TRBJ2-1; d_gene: .; v_gene: TRBV6-5; abundance: .
CDR3aa: CASSFGGGGRNEQFF; CDR3nt: TGTGCCAGCAGTTTTGGAGGGGGGGGTCGGAATGAGCAGTTCTTC; j_gene: TRBJ2-1; d_gene: .; v_gene: TRBV12-3/TRBV12-4; abundance: .
CDR3aa: CASSHFMRLAGGINEQFF; CDR3nt: TGCGCCAGCAGCCACTTTATGAGACTAGCGGGGGGCATAAATGAGCAGTTCTTC; j_gene: TRBJ2-1; d_gene: TRBD2; v_gene: TRBV4-1; abundance: .
CDR3aa: CASGSGGTGFTNTEAFF; CDR3nt: TGTGCCAGCGGGTCCGGAGGGACAGGCTTTACGAACACTGAAGCTTTCTTT; j_gene: TRBJ1-1; d_gene: TRBD1; v_gene: TRBV27; abundance: .
CDR3aa: CASSQGDGYEQYF; CDR3nt: TGCGCCAGCAGCCAAGGGGACGGTTACGAGCAGTACTTC; j_gene: TRBJ2-7; d_gene: .; v_gene: TRBV4-1; abundance: .